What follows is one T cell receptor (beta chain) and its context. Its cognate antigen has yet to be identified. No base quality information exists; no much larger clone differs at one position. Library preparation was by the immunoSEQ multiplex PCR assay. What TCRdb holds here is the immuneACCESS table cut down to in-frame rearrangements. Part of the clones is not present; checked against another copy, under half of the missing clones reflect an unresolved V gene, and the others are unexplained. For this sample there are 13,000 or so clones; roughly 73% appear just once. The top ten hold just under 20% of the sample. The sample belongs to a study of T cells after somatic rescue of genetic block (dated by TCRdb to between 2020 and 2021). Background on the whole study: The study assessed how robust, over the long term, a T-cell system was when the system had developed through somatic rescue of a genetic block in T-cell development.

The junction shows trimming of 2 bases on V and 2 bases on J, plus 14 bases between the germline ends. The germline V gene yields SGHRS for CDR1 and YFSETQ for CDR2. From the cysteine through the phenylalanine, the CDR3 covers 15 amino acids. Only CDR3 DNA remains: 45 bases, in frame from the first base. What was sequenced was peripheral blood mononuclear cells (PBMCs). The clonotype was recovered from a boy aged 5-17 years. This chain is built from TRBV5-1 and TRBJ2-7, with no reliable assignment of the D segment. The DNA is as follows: TGCGCCAGCAGCTTAATCAGTTTGGGTACCTACGAGCAGTACTTC. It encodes CASSLISLGTYEQYF.